This passage covers 27 T cell receptor beta chains from one sample sequenced in a study of cytomegalovirus exposure and HLA in healthy donors. Assay: immunoSEQ multiplex PCR; the TCRdb copy retains only in-frame clones and omits some. The sample contains 90,000 to 150,000 clones, approximately 90% of which appear only once. The sequenced material came from PBMCs. The receptors were sampled from a young woman in good health and CMV-seropositive.

The chain combines TRBV7-8 with TRBJ1-5; unclear D gene. The ends were cut back, 0 bases at V and 7 bases at J, with 25 bases in the middle. Germline loops: CDR1 SGHVS, CDR2 FQNEAQ. This CDR3 is built from 19 residues. DNA of the CDR3: TGTGCCAGCAGCTTAGCTCTAAAGGTGGGCAGACCCCAATCCCAGCCCCAGCATTTT. Translating gives CASSLALKVGRPQSQPQHF.

The CDR3 region is CASSSPWDRSSYNEQFF. CDR3 sequence (DNA): TGTGCCAGCAGCTCGCCATGGGACAGAAGCTCCTACAATGAGCAGTTCTTC. The chain carries TRBV11-3 and TRBJ2-1; 7 bases map to TRBD1. CDR1 is SGHNT and CDR2 is YENEEA in the germline V gene. CDR3 size: 17 residues. J was trimmed by 0 bases and V by 4 bases; bases with no gene match: 9.

The CDR3 loop reads CAISESQDLNTEAFF. The CDR3 DNA follows: TGTGCCATCAGTGAGTCACAGGACCTAAACACTGAAGCTTTCTTT. The chain joins TRBV10-3 to TRBJ1-1; TRBD1 might be the D (5 bases). Trimming removed 0 bases from V and 2 bases from J, with 10 bases in between. The CDR3 spans 15 residues. CDR1 is ENHRY, CDR2 SYGVKD, per germline.

V usage is TRBV11-3 and J usage is TRBJ2-2, with D possibly matching TRBD2 (5 bases). V dropped 5 bases and J dropped 8 bases, with 21 bases sitting between them. Germline V gene sequence: CDR1 SGHNT, CDR2 YENEEA. CDR3 length: 16 residues. CDR3 bases: TGTGCCAGCAGCCCATGGGAGCGCAGTGGGGAAGGGGAGCTGTTTTTT. Translating gives CASSPWERSGEGELFF.

The V and J genes are TRBV23-1 and TRBJ1-5, with 7 bases aligning to TRBD1. TRBV23-1 is recorded as an ORF, its role being uncertain. After removal of 7 bases from V and 0 bases from J, the junction contained 15 bases not matched to a gene. The CDR3 loop spans 18 amino acids. This chain's CDR3 is CASTHNRTGLYSNQPQHF. The CDR3 DNA sequence: TGCGCCAGCACCCACAACCGGACAGGACTGTATAGCAATCAGCCCCAGCATTTT.

This clone was seen just once. This chain links TRBV5-1 with TRBJ1-1; D is perhaps TRBD1 (6 bases). This CDR3 is built from 15 residues. V lost 5 bases, J lost 5 bases, and 19 bases lay in between. Germline CDR1 SGHRS, CDR2 YFSETQ. The CDR3 DNA reads as TGCGCCAGCAGACCAACACCACAGGGAGGGACTGAAGCTTTCTTT. It translates to CASRPTPQGGTEAFF.

The chain is built from TRBV9 and TRBJ1-4; the match to TRBD1 covers 9 bases. Germline CDR1 SGDLS, CDR2 YYNGEE. This CDR3 is 15 amino acids long. The V gene end was trimmed by 3 bases and the J gene end by 7 bases; junction bases not matched to a gene: 7. The CDR3 nucleotides read TGTGCCAGCAGCGCCCCGGGGACAGGGAGTGAAAAACTGTTTTTT. It encodes CASSAPGTGSEKLFF.

The rearrangement joins TRBV12-5 to TRBJ1-1; 7 nucleotides match TRBD1. The germline gives CDR1 LGHNT, CDR2 FRNRAP. The ends lost 7 bases at V and 7 bases at J; junction bases unmatched: 9. The length of the CDR3 is 13 residues. The CDR3 loop is CASDRQGTGEAFF. The DNA of the CDR3 is TGTGCTAGTGATCGACAGGGCACCGGTGAAGCTTTCTTT.

The sample holds a few counts of this clone. The chain uses TRBV4-1 and TRBJ1-2; D is perhaps TRBD1 (6 bases). Germline V gene lookup returns CDR1 MGHRA and CDR2 YSYEKL. V was trimmed by 5 bases and J by 2 bases, leaving 6 bases between them. The CDR3 has 12 amino acids. This CDR3 reads CASSGQNYGYTF. CDR3 DNA sequence: TGCGCCAGCAGCGGACAGAACTATGGCTACACCTTC.

This sequence joins TRBV11-3 and TRBJ2-5, with a weak D call TRBD1 (6 bases). The CDR3 covers 15 residues. V dropped 5 bases and J dropped 3 bases, with 16 bases sitting between them. Germline V gene data show CDR1 as SGHNT and CDR2 as YENEEA. The CDR3 DNA sequence: TGTGCCAGCAGCACCTATGGGGGCGGAGAAGAGACCCAGTACTTC. Protein product: CASSTYGGGEETQYF.

The gene calls are TRBV14 and TRBJ2-4, with D tentatively TRBD1 (6 bases). The V gene's germline CDR1 is SGHDN and CDR2 FVKESK. The CDR3 spans 14 residues. Deletions cut 5 bases from V and 3 bases from J, with 11 bases between. Here the CDR3 reads CASSNWDNKNIQYF. The CDR3 DNA follows: TGTGCCAGCAGCAACTGGGACAACAAAAACATTCAGTACTTC.

CDR3 in amino acids: CASTQDRGWIQPQHF. The DNA for the CDR3 is TGTGCCAGTACCCAAGACAGGGGTTGGATTCAGCCCCAGCATTTT. The chain is built from TRBV19 and TRBJ1-5; 8 positions agree with TRBD1. Trimming at V came to 7 bases and at J to 6 bases, leaving 11 bases not matched to a gene. This CDR3 has 15 amino acids. Germline V lookup: CDR1 LNHDA, CDR2 SQIVND (reference sequence).

The chain carries TRBV10-2 and TRBJ1-1, with 7 bases matching TRBD1. Trimming at V came to 6 bases and at J to 1 base, leaving 8 bases not matched to a gene. The CDR3 spans 15 residues. CDR1 and CDR2 (germline): WSHSY, SAAADI. The CDR3 loop is CASRAGTERNTEAFF. The CDR3 coding sequence is TGCGCCAGCAGAGCCGGGACAGAAAGGAACACTGAAGCTTTCTTT.

This clone was seen a few times. This sequence joins TRBV4-2 and TRBJ2-7, with a tentative D call TRBD2 (8 bases). Per the germline V gene, CDR1 is LGHNA and CDR2 is YNFKEQ. Trimming stripped 5 bases from V and 2 bases from J, with 16 bases between. CDR3 length equals 15 residues. The CDR3 is CASSSGRGQAYEQYF. Written as DNA, the CDR3 is TGTGCCAGCAGCTCCGGGAGGGGGCAAGCCTACGAGCAGTACTTC.

The rearrangement uses TRBV4-1 and TRBJ1-2; 9 nucleotides line up with TRBD1. Germline V CDR1 and CDR2: MGHRA, YSYEKL. The CDR3 length is 14 residues. V was clipped by 2 bases and J by 4 bases; unmatched bases: 2. The CDR3 DNA follows: TGCGCCAGCAGCCAACCGACAGGGGGCTATGGCTACACCTTC. It codes for CASSQPTGGYGYTF.

This sequence joins TRBV5-4 and TRBJ1-2, with 7 bases lining up with TRBD1. The trim removed 5 bases at V and 8 bases at J, leaving 9 bases unmatched. The CDR3 is 13 residues long. The germline V gene has CDR1 SGHNT and CDR2 YYREEE (reference sequence). In DNA, the CDR3 is TGTGCCAGCAGTTCAGGGACAGTTTGGGGCTACACCTTC. As protein: CASSSGTVWGYTF.

The chain combines TRBV6-5 with TRBJ1-2, with D hard to call. CDR1 is MNHEY, CDR2 SVGAGI, per germline. V lost 6 bases to trimming and J lost 8 bases, with 10 bases between them. The CDR3 is 11 amino acids. In DNA, the CDR3 is TGTGCCAGCAGCCCCGGACTGGGCTACACCTTC. Its protein product is CASSPGLGYTF.

The chain uses TRBV7-3 and TRBJ2-2; possible D gene TRBD1, 6 bases. Per the germline V gene, CDR1 is SGHTA and CDR2 is FQGTGA. The CDR3 runs to 17 residues. The germline V and J ends were trimmed by 5 bases and 5 bases, with 21 bases remaining between them. CDR3 sequence reads: CASSPSQGRFGTGELFF. The CDR3, as DNA: TGTGCCAGCAGCCCCTCGCAGGGGCGGTTTGGAACCGGGGAGCTGTTTTTT.

This sequence joins TRBV9 and TRBJ1-4; the D gene is possibly TRBD1 (5 bases). Germline V lookup: CDR1 SGDLS, CDR2 YYNGEE. The CDR3 is 13 amino acids. Trimming cost V 2 bases and J 5 bases, with 7 bases left between them. In DNA, the CDR3 is TGTGCCAGCAGCGTGGGGGGGAATGAAAAACTGTTTTTT. Translation: CASSVGGNEKLFF.

The chain employs TRBV6-5 and TRBJ2-2; 8 bases are shared with TRBD1. Germline V gives CDR1 MNHEY, CDR2 SVGAGI. The CDR3 has 15 amino acids. V shed 4 bases and J 1 base; nucleotides not matched to a gene: 2. Written as DNA, the CDR3 is TGTGCCAGCAGTTCGGGACAGGAGAACACCGGGGAGCTGTTTTTT. This gives the protein CASSSGQENTGELFF.

The V gene is TRBV7-2, the J gene TRBJ2-3, with 7 bases that match TRBD1. Germline V gene data show CDR1 as SGHTA and CDR2 as FQGNSA. V trimming: 1 base; J trimming: 3 bases; junction bases outside the gene matches: 7. CDR3 length: 16 residues. Here the CDR3 DNA reads TGTGCCAGCAGCTTAGAAGACAGGGTGGGTACAGATACGCAGTATTTT. Residues: CASSLEDRVGTDTQYF.

V gene TRBV19 combines with J gene TRBJ2-7; D uncertain. Germline CDR1 reads LNHDA; CDR2 reads SQIVND (reference sequence). The CDR3 is 18 amino acids. V shed 3 bases and J shed 0 bases, with 21 bases lying between them. The CDR3 region has the DNA TGTGCCAGTAGTATGGATTTCCCCAGCGATCTCTACTCCTACGAGCAGTACTTC. Translation gives CASSMDFPSDLYSYEQYF.

The chain uses TRBV5-4 and TRBJ2-4; TRBD1 aligns across 9 bases. The CDR3 consists of 13 residues. Germline CDR1 is SGHNT and CDR2 is YYREEE (reference sequence). J was trimmed by 8 bases and V by 4 bases; bases with no gene match: 4. CDR3 nucleotides: TGTGCCAGCAGCAGGGACAGGGTGGACATTCAGTACTTC. As protein: CASSRDRVDIQYF.

The chain uses TRBV7-9 and TRBJ1-1; TRBD1 aligns across 8 bases. The CDR3 is 16 residues long. CDR1 SEHNR and CDR2 FQNEAQ come from the germline V gene (reference sequence). V shed 1 base and J 0 bases; nucleotides not matched to a gene: 4. Here the CDR3 DNA reads TGTGCCAGCAGCTTAGGGACACAGGGGGTGAACACTGAAGCTTTCTTT. This gives the protein CASSLGTQGVNTEAFF.

The chain uses TRBV13 and TRBJ2-2, with D maybe TRBD2 (5 bases). The V gene lost 2 bases and the J gene lost 1 base, with 5 bases spanning the gap. CDR1 and CDR2 (germline): PRHDT, FYEKMQ (reference sequence). The CDR3 loop spans 14 amino acids. The CDR3 DNA follows: TGTGCCAGCAGCTTACGGGGGAACACCGGGGAGCTGTTTTTT. Amino acids: CASSLRGNTGELFF.

This clone has just one count. The rearrangement links TRBV5-6 to TRBJ2-6; 8 bases agree with TRBD1. CDR1 and CDR2 (germline): SGHDT, YYEEEE. V was clipped by 6 bases and J by 4 bases; unmatched bases: 9. The CDR3 runs 16 residues. CDR3 nucleotide sequence: TGTGCCAGCACCCCTGCAGGGGGCACGGGGGCCAACGTCCTGACTTTC. Residues: CASTPAGGTGANVLTF.

This clone was picked up a small number of times. The rearrangement links TRBV30 to TRBJ1-1; TRBD1 matches at 8 bases. Germline V CDR1 and CDR2: GTSNPN, SVGIG (reference sequence). V shed 0 bases, J shed 4 bases, and the junction held 7 bases outside the gene matches. CDR3 size: 15 residues. The CDR3 spells CAWSVRDRGITEAFF. DNA of the CDR3: TGTGCCTGGAGTGTGCGAGACAGGGGAATCACTGAAGCTTTCTTT.